The 20 T cell receptor beta chains below were found in one sample sequenced in a study of cytomegalovirus exposure and HLA in healthy donors. This PCR relied on a set of 60 Vbeta primers and 13 Jbeta primers. Assay: immunoSEQ multiplex PCR; the TCRdb copy retains only in-frame clones and omits some. The sample records roughly 170,000 clones, approximately 84% being singletons. Sequencing used PBMCs. Every receptor here comes from a girl aged 10-17 years in good health and CMV-seropositive.

The chain recombines TRBV6-5 with TRBJ1-2; 9 bases align to TRBD1. Trimming took 6 bases from V and 5 from J; bases not matched to a gene: 7. Looked up from germline, CDR1 is MNHEY and CDR2 is SVGAGI. This CDR3 is 14 amino acids long. The DNA of the CDR3 is TGTGCCAGCAGCCACAGGGGGCTGGGGTATGGCTACACCTTC. Residues: CASSHRGLGYGYTF.

J is TRBJ1-2 and V is TRBV11-3; possibly TRBD1 for D (6 bases). CDR3 length equals 16 residues. The germline gives CDR1 SGHNT, CDR2 YENEEA. V lost 5 bases, J lost 2 bases, and 18 bases lay in between. The CDR3 reads CASSTSGWGQNYGYTF. CDR3 DNA: TGTGCCAGCAGCACAAGTGGGTGGGGGCAGAACTATGGCTACACCTTC.

The V call is TRBV5-1, the J call TRBJ1-1, with D perhaps matching TRBD1 (6 bases). Trimming left V 0 bases short and J 1 base short, with 13 bases between. The germline V gene encodes CDR1 SGHRS and CDR2 YFSETQ. There are 16 residues in the CDR3. The CDR3 protein is CASSLEPGGRNTEAFF. The CDR3, as DNA: TGCGCCAGCAGCTTGGAACCGGGGGGGCGGAACACTGAAGCTTTCTTT.

The V call is TRBV9, the J call TRBJ2-7; weak D call: TRBD1 (5 bases). With 4 bases removed from V and 0 bases from J, the gap between germline ends came to 11 bases. This CDR3 is 14 amino acids long. The germline V gene has CDR1 SGDLS and CDR2 YYNGEE. The CDR3 coding sequence is TGTGCCAGCAGCACTTTGGACAACTCCTACGAGCAGTACTTC. It specifies CASSTLDNSYEQYF. Looking up the rest from reference TRBV9 and TRBJ2-7 gives the full variable domain: DSGVTQTPKHLITATGQRVTLRCSPRSGDLSVYWYQQSLDQGLQFLIQYYNGEERAKGNILERFSAQQFPDLHSELNLSSLELGDSALYFCASSTLDNSYEQYFGPGTRLTVT.

V gene TRBV29-1 combines with J gene TRBJ2-5; D call uncertain. Germline V gene sequence: CDR1 SQVTM, CDR2 ANQGSEA. With 2 bases removed from V and 1 base from J, the gap between germline ends came to 8 bases. The CDR3 contains 13 residues. This CDR3 reads CSVERSPQETQYF. CDR3 sequence (DNA): TGCAGCGTTGAACGGTCGCCCCAAGAGACCCAGTACTTC.

The chain employs TRBV14 and TRBJ1-1; tentatively, D is TRBD1 (5 bases). Between the trimmed V and J ends, which lost 0 bases and 1 base, there was a span of 15 bases. The CDR3 sequence is 17 residues long. Per germline, CDR1 SGHDN and CDR2 FVKESK. CDR3 loop: CASSQDGALHQNTEAFF. The CDR3, as DNA: TGTGCCAGCAGCCAAGATGGGGCATTGCACCAGAACACTGAAGCTTTCTTT.

V usage is TRBV12-5 and J usage is TRBJ1-1, with 9 bases identical to TRBD1. The V gene's germline CDR1 is LGHNT and CDR2 FRNRAP. Trimming took 0 bases from V and 1 from J; bases not matched to a gene: 12. The CDR3 covers 19 residues. In nucleotides, the CDR3 is TGTGCTAGTGGTTTGGTCCGGACAGGGGAACGGGCGGCGAACACTGAAGCTTTCTTT. This gives the protein CASGLVRTGERAANTEAFF.

The rearrangement links TRBV7-2 to TRBJ1-6, with TRBD1 identical over 9 bases. The CDR3 loop spans 16 amino acids. V trimming: 4 bases; J trimming: 10 bases; junction bases outside the gene matches: 11. Germline values: CDR1 SGHTA, CDR2 FQGNSA. The CDR3 sequence: CASSSPGTGTGSPLHF. CDR3 sequence (DNA): TGTGCCAGCAGCTCGCCCGGGACAGGGACTGGATCACCCCTCCACTTT.

The chain recombines TRBV6-5 with TRBJ2-7, with D possibly TRBD1 on 6 matching bases. CDR1 and CDR2 from the germline V gene are MNHEY and SVGAGI. The V end lost 9 bases, the J end lost 2 bases, and 11 bases lay between the germline ends. The CDR3 is 12 residues long. For the CDR3, the DNA is TGTGCCAGTAGACAGGATGCCTACGAGCAGTACTTC. It codes for CASRQDAYEQYF.

This chain connects TRBV4-1 to TRBJ2-1, with D possibly being TRBD1 (6 bases). The V gene lost 3 bases and the J gene lost 1 base, with 10 bases spanning the gap. The CDR3 spans 15 residues. The V gene's germline CDR1 is MGHRA and CDR2 YSYEKL. The CDR3 here is CASSHFQGSYNEQFF. The DNA for the CDR3 is TGCGCCAGCAGCCATTTTCAGGGGTCCTACAATGAGCAGTTCTTC.

V and J are TRBV7-3 and TRBJ2-7, with D possibly being TRBD2 (5 bases). The J call may be in error: the DNA end matches TRBJ2-5 better. The CDR3 spans 15 residues. Germline loops: CDR1 SGHTA, CDR2 FQGTGA. The DNA for the CDR3 is TGTGCCAGCAGCCCGGGGTTGAGGACGAGGGAGACCCAGTACTTC. Encoded protein: CASSPGLRTRETQYF.

This chain uses TRBV5-1 with TRBJ2-1, with 11 bases lining up with TRBD2. This CDR3 has 16 amino acids. The junction had 8 bases not matched to a gene; V was cut back by 5 bases and J by 4 bases. Germline assignment: CDR1 SGHRS and CDR2 YFSETQ. Written as DNA, the CDR3 is TGCGCCAGCAGTTCGACCGGGACTAGCGGATACAATGAGCAGTTCTTC. It is translated as CASSSTGTSGYNEQFF.

The chain combines TRBV23-1 with TRBJ2-7; D is possibly TRBD1 (5 bases). TRBV23-1 is classed as an ORF, of uncertain function. The V gene lost 3 bases and the J gene lost 4 bases, with 13 bases spanning the gap. The CDR3 is 14 amino acids. This CDR3 is CASSHGRREYEQYF. The CDR3 DNA reads TGCGCCAGCAGTCATGGACGCAGGGAATACGAGCAGTACTTC.

The chain is built from TRBV2 and TRBJ2-7, with 7 bases fitting TRBD1. The J segment lost 1 base and the V segment lost 10 bases, leaving 19 bases of the junction unmatched. The germline V gene encodes CDR1 SNHLY and CDR2 FYNNEI. The CDR3 is made up of 17 amino acids. The CDR3 loop is CANKEAKRTGQSYEQYF. The CDR3 nucleotides read TGTGCCAATAAGGAGGCGAAACGGACAGGACAATCCTACGAGCAGTACTTC.

CDR3 amino acids: CASSLGGGRILGYTF. In DNA, the CDR3 is TGTGCCAGCAGTTTGGGGGGCGGGAGAATTTTGGGCTACACCTTC. This chain joins TRBV27 and TRBJ1-2, with a tentative D call TRBD1 (6 bases). The CDR3 length is 15 residues. Germline CDR1 and CDR2: MNHEY and SMNVEV (reference sequence). Trimming cost V 3 bases and J 8 bases, with 19 bases left between them.

The chain carries TRBV4-1 and TRBJ2-7; TRBD2 matches 9 bases. The V and J ends lost 0 bases and 3 bases, in that order; junction bases with no gene match: 6. The length of the CDR3 is 16 residues. Looked up from germline, CDR1 is MGHRA and CDR2 is YSYEKL. The DNA of the CDR3 is TGCGCCAGCAGCCAAGAAGGTGGTAGCGGGGGCTACGAGCAGTACTTC. It codes for CASSQEGGSGGYEQYF.

This clone has a handful of counts. The chain joins TRBV27 to TRBJ1-1; D call uncertain. V shed 2 bases and J shed 0 bases, with 7 bases lying between them. Germline CDR1 is MNHEY and CDR2 is SMNVEV (reference sequence). The CDR3 contains 14 residues. The CDR3 protein is CASSLTAMNTEAFF. As DNA, the CDR3 is TGTGCCAGCAGTTTAACAGCCATGAACACTGAAGCTTTCTTT.

The V gene is TRBV6-4, the J gene TRBJ2-7, with 8 bases aligning to TRBD1. Germline values: CDR1 MRHNA, CDR2 SNTAGT. The CDR3 consists of 15 residues. With V trimmed by 6 bases and J by 0 bases, 7 bases remained unmatched. CDR3 region: CASRGQAISSYEQYF. CDR3 sequence (DNA): TGTGCCAGCAGGGGACAGGCCATTAGCTCCTACGAGCAGTACTTC.

A note on this clone: The junction shows a germline mismatch at one end, possibly a read error. The chain employs TRBV9 and TRBJ2-2; no definite D call. Germline-derived CDR1 and CDR2 are SGDLS and YYNGEE. The CDR3 contains 17 residues. The CDR3 nucleotides read TGTGCCAGCAGCGTAGAGGCACAGAGACCGAACGCCGGGGAGCTGTTTTTT. It codes for CASSVEAQRPNAGELFF.

The chain uses TRBV19 and TRBJ1-1; D is unresolved. The CDR3 sequence is 11 residues long. CDR1 LNHDA and CDR2 SQIVND come from the germline V gene (reference sequence). V gave up 7 bases and J gave up 2 bases, with 5 bases separating them. The CDR3 nucleotides are TGTGCCAGTACCAGTAACACTGAAGCTTTCTTT. This sequence encodes CASTSNTEAFF.